This TCR beta chain was recorded in a study of technical replicates of blood from a few donors. Sequencing was performed with immunoSEQ multiplex PCR; in TCRdb, only in-frame clones are kept and a portion is missing. This table holds almost 55,000 clones, approximately 94% found once. The CDR3 runs to 15 residues. The germline gives CDR1 WSHSY, CDR2 SAAADI. V lost 0 bases to trimming and J lost 4 bases, with 12 bases between them. Input material: T cells isolated from PBMCs. The genes are TRBV10-2 and TRBJ2-5, with a tentative D call TRBD1 (6 bases). The receptor's source is a human donor in good health. The CDR3, as DNA: TGCGCCAGCAGTGAGTCGCAGGACAGTTCAGAGACCCAGTACTTC. Protein: CASSESQDSSETQYF.